The 28 T cell receptor beta chains in this list originate from one sample, sequenced in a study of blood T cell repertoires in COVID-19. Using immunoSEQ multiplex PCR, the repertoire was profiled, and TCRdb retains in-frame clones only, with some absent. The table includes around 100,000 clones, around 86% detected once. The sequenced sample was peripheral blood. The receptors were gathered from a man aged 50 to 59 with active or convalescent COVID-19.

V is TRBV12-3 or TRBV12-4 and J is TRBJ1-5, with 8 bases that match TRBD1. The J segment lost 7 bases and the V segment lost 6 bases, leaving 5 bases of the junction unmatched. This CDR3 comprises 13 residues. CDR3 nucleotide sequence: TGTGCCAGCAGACGGACAGGGAGGCAGCCCCAGCATTTT. Protein: CASRRTGRQPQHF.

The chain links TRBV12-3 or TRBV12-4 to TRBJ2-3; no reliable D call. V lost 3 bases, J lost 6 bases, and 4 bases lay in between. The CDR3 runs 11 residues. The CDR3 loop reads CASSFQDTQYF. The CDR3 DNA reads TGTGCCAGCAGTTTCCAGGATACGCAGTATTTT.

The V call is TRBV29-1, the J call TRBJ1-1; D perhaps matches TRBD1 (5 bases). The CDR3 totals 14 residues. Germline V lookup: CDR1 SQVTM, CDR2 ANQGSEA. V was shortened by 5 bases and J by 0 bases, with 13 bases between the two germline ends. The CDR3 protein is CSVLIWGVNTEAFF. The CDR3 coding sequence is TGCAGCGTTCTTATTTGGGGCGTGAACACTGAAGCTTTCTTT.

The chain uses TRBV5-4 and TRBJ1-1; D is possibly TRBD1 (6 bases). Germline V gene lookup returns CDR1 SGHNT and CDR2 YYREEE (reference sequence). This CDR3 is built from 14 residues. V was trimmed by 4 bases and J by 6 bases, leaving 16 bases between them. The CDR3 DNA reads as TGTGCCAGCAGCACCCCACAGGGATCCTCTGAAGCTTTCTTT. Its translation: CASSTPQGSSEAFF.

The V gene is TRBV9, the J gene TRBJ1-5; possible D gene TRBD1, 6 bases. The CDR3 has 15 amino acids. Germline V gives CDR1 SGDLS, CDR2 YYNGEE. The ends were cut back, 0 bases at V and 5 bases at J, with 12 bases in the middle. The CDR3 loop reads CASSVATGSDQPQHF. CDR3 DNA: TGTGCCAGCAGCGTAGCTACAGGGAGCGATCAGCCCCAGCATTTT.

The chain links TRBV2 to TRBJ1-4; 7 positions match TRBD1. Germline trimming cut 6 bases from V and 3 bases from J; bases unmatched to any gene: 7. The CDR3 covers 15 residues. Germline assignment: CDR1 SNHLY and CDR2 FYNNEI. In DNA form, the CDR3 reads TGTGCCAGCAGACGTACAGGGGTCCCTAATGAAAAACTGTTTTTT. This codes for CASRRTGVPNEKLFF.

The chain employs TRBV5-1 and TRBJ2-3; D perhaps matches TRBD2 (6 bases). V lost 0 bases and J 4 bases, leaving 15 bases between the germline ends. The CDR3 totals 16 residues. The germline V gene has CDR1 SGHRS and CDR2 YFSETQ. The CDR3 sequence is CASSLGRTTLPDTQYF. Here the CDR3 DNA reads TGCGCCAGCAGCTTGGGTCGGACTACCCTCCCAGATACGCAGTATTTT.

This clone showed up just once. This sequence joins TRBV6-6 and TRBJ1-6; no clear D gene. The V gene's germline CDR1 is MNHNY and CDR2 SVGAGI (reference sequence). This CDR3 spans 14 amino acids. Between the trimmed V and J ends, which lost 2 bases and 4 bases, there was a span of 6 bases. Here the CDR3 reads CASSYVLYNSPLHF. The CDR3 DNA is TGTGCCAGCAGTTACGTATTATATAATTCACCCCTCCACTTT.

The V and J genes are TRBV4-1 and TRBJ1-1; the D is unclear. V lost 0 bases and J lost 0, with 8 bases in between. This CDR3 region has 15 residues. From germline, CDR1 is MGHRA and CDR2 YSYEKL. The CDR3 is CASSQDFPLNTEAFF. For the CDR3, the DNA is TGCGCCAGCAGCCAAGATTTCCCATTGAACACTGAAGCTTTCTTT.

V is TRBV7-2 and J is TRBJ1-3, with 9 positions matching TRBD1. J lost 1 base, V lost 3 bases, and 4 bases had no gene match. CDR3 size: 16 residues. The germline CDR1 and CDR2 sequences are SGHTA and FQGNSA. The CDR3: CASSFDRGKSGNTIYF. CDR3 DNA sequence: TGTGCCAGCAGCTTCGACAGGGGGAAATCTGGAAACACCATATATTTT.

This chain joins TRBV27 and TRBJ2-5; D is perhaps TRBD2 (7 bases). V was cut by 3 bases and J by 3 bases, with 17 bases left in between. Germline V lookup: CDR1 MNHEY, CDR2 SMNVEV (reference sequence). This CDR3 comprises 16 residues. The CDR3 DNA reads TGTGCCAGCAGTTTGGGGGGGGGCGCTAATGAAGAGACCCAGTACTTC. It encodes CASSLGGGANEETQYF.

This chain uses TRBV28 with TRBJ2-7; 7 nucleotides match TRBD2. The germline CDR1 and CDR2 sequences are MDHEN and SYDVKM. V shed 7 bases and J 9 bases; nucleotides not matched to a gene: 12. The length of the CDR3 is 13 residues. CDR3 protein: CASKLGGSLGQYF. CDR3 nucleotides: TGTGCCAGCAAACTCGGGGGGAGCCTGGGGCAGTACTTC.

This clone has more than one count but fewer than ten. This sequence joins TRBV28 and TRBJ2-7; TRBD1 aligns across 9 bases. J lost 6 bases, V lost 6 bases, and 6 bases had no gene match. The CDR3 is 13 residues long. The germline CDR1 and CDR2 sequences are MDHEN and SYDVKM. The CDR3 DNA reads TGTGCCAGCAGCCATACAGGGGGCAGCGAGCAGTACGTC. Its protein is CASSHTGGSEQYV.

This clone was counted once. This sequence joins TRBV11-2 and TRBJ2-2; possible D gene TRBD2, 6 bases. V lost 5 bases and J 4 bases, leaving 14 bases between the germline ends. CDR1 is SGHAT, CDR2 FQNNGV, per germline. The CDR3 contains 15 residues. CDR3 coding DNA: TGTGCCAGCAGCCTGTACCAGGGAGGCACCGGGGAGCTGTTTTTT. This codes for CASSLYQGGTGELFF.

The V and J genes are TRBV27 and TRBJ1-3, with 7 nucleotides matching TRBD1. Per germline, CDR1 MNHEY and CDR2 SMNVEV (reference sequence). CDR3 length equals 13 residues. Trimming cost V 6 bases and J 7 bases; bases outside gene matches: 6. CDR3 region: CASRPTGANTIYF. The CDR3 region has the DNA TGTGCCAGCAGACCCACAGGGGCTAACACCATATATTTT.

The gene calls are TRBV28 and TRBJ1-2; 7 bases are shared with TRBD1. This CDR3 is built from 13 residues. Germline V lookup: CDR1 MDHEN, CDR2 SYDVKM. V shed 5 bases, J shed 4 bases, and the junction held 4 bases outside the gene matches. CDR3 coding DNA: TGTGCCAGCAGTGGGGACAGCTCCTATGGCTACACCTTC. Its protein product is CASSGDSSYGYTF.

V usage is TRBV25-1 and J usage is TRBJ1-4, with TRBD1 as a possible D gene (5 bases). The CDR3 is 15 residues long. The germline gives CDR1 MGHDK, CDR2 SYGVNS. Trimming removed 1 base at V and 5 bases at J, with 11 bases between. The CDR3 DNA reads as TGTGCCAGCAGTGAATGGCAGGGCGGAAATGAAAAACTGTTTTTT. This sequence encodes CASSEWQGGNEKLFF.

This sequence joins TRBV7-9 and TRBJ2-1; 10 bases fit TRBD2. V was pared by 6 bases and J by 2 bases, with 1 base of the junction left unmatched. This CDR3 has 14 residues. In germline, CDR1 is SEHNR, CDR2 FQNEAQ (reference sequence). CDR3 nucleotide sequence: TGTGCCAGCAGGAGCGGGGGGGCCTACAATGAGCAGTTCTTC. Protein product: CASRSGGAYNEQFF. Together with reference TRBV7-9 and TRBJ2-1, the CDR3 gives the full variable domain: DTGVSQNPRHKITKRGQNVTFRCDPISEHNRLYWYRQTLGQGPEFLTYFQNEAQLEKSRLLSDRFSAERPKGSFSTLEIQRTEQGDSAMYLCASRSGGAYNEQFFGPGTRLTVL.

V is TRBV6-2 or TRBV6-3 and J is TRBJ1-2; D is possibly TRBD1 (5 bases). CDR1 is MNHEY, CDR2 SVGEGT, per germline. This CDR3 comprises 14 residues. The V end lost 2 bases, the J end lost 3 bases, and 10 bases lay between the germline ends. This CDR3 reads CASSYGGSDYGYTF. CDR3 sequence (DNA): TGTGCCAGCAGTTACGGGGGGAGCGACTATGGCTACACCTTC.

CDR3 nucleotide sequence: TGTGCCAGCTCACCAGGGGCAGGGGCCGAGCAGTACTTC. Its translation is CASSPGAGAEQYF. The genes are TRBV18 and TRBJ2-7; maybe TRBD1 (6 bases). Germline CDR1 KGHSH, CDR2 LQKENI. The CDR3 is 13 residues long. V gave up 2 bases and J gave up 6 bases, with 11 bases separating them.

V is TRBV18 and J is TRBJ1-6; D uncertain. This CDR3 spans 14 amino acids. Germline CDR1 and CDR2: KGHSH and LQKENI. V shed 3 bases and J shed 9 bases, with 12 bases lying between them. DNA for the CDR3: TGTGCCAGCTCACCTGGAGAGATCGGTTCACCCCTCCACTTT. Translating gives CASSPGEIGSPLHF.

This clone was counted a single time. This chain connects TRBV6-1 to TRBJ1-3; no clear D. Trimming removed 2 bases at V and 2 bases at J, with 13 bases between. Germline V gene data show CDR1 as MNHNS and CDR2 as SASEGT. The CDR3 is made up of 16 amino acids. In nucleotides, the CDR3 is TGTGCCAGCAGTGAAATGAGGATACTCACTGGAAACACCATATATTTT. This translates into CASSEMRILTGNTIYF.

The chain combines TRBV11-2 with TRBJ2-7, with 15 bases aligning to TRBD2. After removal of 3 bases from V and 8 bases from J, the junction contained 2 bases not matched to a gene. The CDR3 is made up of 14 amino acids. Germline V CDR1 and CDR2: SGHAT, FQNNGV. CDR3 sequence: CASSFGTSGGQQYF. CDR3 bases: TGTGCCAGCAGCTTCGGGACTAGCGGGGGGCAGCAGTACTTC. Supplemented by reference TRBV11-2 and TRBJ2-7, the full variable domain reads EAGVAQSPRYKIIEKRQSVAFWCNPISGHATLYWYQQILGQGPKLLIQFQNNGVVDDSQLPKDRFSAERLKGVDSTLKIQPAKLEDSAVYLCASSFGTSGGQQYFGPGTRLTVT.

The chain carries TRBV14 and TRBJ1-6; D not certain. The germline V gene encodes CDR1 SGHDN and CDR2 FVKESK. Trimming cost V 0 bases and J 11 bases, with 8 bases left between them. This CDR3 is built from 13 residues. The CDR3 region has the DNA TGTGCCAGCAGCCAAGAGTCGGGTACACCCCTCCACTTT. Translation: CASSQESGTPLHF.

This chain connects TRBV18 to TRBJ2-7; D is unresolved. Germline V lookup: CDR1 KGHSH, CDR2 LQKENI. This CDR3 has 13 amino acids. Trimming stripped 0 bases from V and 5 bases from J, with 8 bases between. The CDR3 sequence: CASSPPARNEQYF. CDR3 in DNA: TGTGCCAGCTCACCACCGGCGCGGAACGAGCAGTACTTC.

CDR3 nucleotides: TGCGCCAGCAGCGTGGACGGTAGCAATCAGCCCCAGCATTTT. As protein: CASSVDGSNQPQHF. The chain couples TRBV5-1 to TRBJ1-5, with D unclear. The CDR3 spans 14 residues. Deletions cut 4 bases from V and 0 bases from J, with 8 bases between. Germline V gene data show CDR1 as SGHRS and CDR2 as YFSETQ.

The chain uses TRBV10-1 and TRBJ1-1; D unresolved. From germline, CDR1 is WNHNN and CDR2 SYGVQD (reference sequence). V dropped 6 bases and J dropped 5 bases, with 13 bases sitting between them. The CDR3 has 13 residues. The CDR3 here is CASSEREGTEAFF. In nucleotides, the CDR3 is TGCGCCAGCAGCGAGAGAGAGGGAACTGAAGCTTTCTTT.

V and J are TRBV28 and TRBJ2-4, with 9 nucleotides matching TRBD2. This CDR3 comprises 18 residues. Germline CDR1 is MDHEN and CDR2 is SYDVKM. V was clipped by 3 bases and J by 0 bases; unmatched bases: 9. The CDR3 DNA follows: TGTGCCAGCAGTTTCGGACTAGCGAACAACTTAGCCAAAAACATTCAGTACTTC. Its translation is CASSFGLANNLAKNIQYF.